The entry below describes one TCR beta chain. The specificity of this receptor is unknown. Base qualities are not at hand, and no much larger clone is one base apart. The data derive from a study of blood T cell repertoires in COVID-19 (dated by TCRdb to the early 2020s). Regarding the study in general: Collaborator samples came from the United States, Italy and Spain and covered acute and convalescent phases of COVID-19. The sample metadata nearly always contained a de-identified subject ID, COVID-19 status, age in years and sex. A freely available public database, intended as a resource for researchers studying the immune response to SARS-CoV-2, is where the repertoires were released. Subjects who had been exposed to COVID-19, were actively infected with it, or had recovered from it provided the deeply sampled blood TCRbeta repertoires that made up the dataset. Samples came from the ongoing ImmuneRACE study (first 160 participants) plus 1,254 subjects from 6 global collaborators. Where available, HLA class I and class II types were obtained from metadata supplied by the sample provider rather than from assay-based typing. The prospective study material was composed of cDNA or gDNA derived from T cells, B-cell-depleted T cells, or PBMCs.

The immunoSEQ Assay, a bias-controlled multiplex PCR, was used to amplify TCRbeta CDR3 regions from genomic DNA. Regarding the original processing steps: Within the assay, amplification of reference gene primers was used to estimate how many nucleated cells each sample contained. To quantify the absolute abundance of each unique TCRbeta CDR3 rearrangement, sequence reads were collapsed and filtered. For each sample, productive Simpson clonality was calculated as the square root of Simpson's diversity index across productive rearrangements. TCRdb's version of the immuneACCESS table is confined to in-frame rearrangements and falls short of the full clone set. An unresolved V gene accounts for under half of the shortfall where checked; the remainder is of unknown origin. The D gene and trimming were derived from the DNA, and the V and J assignments and clone size from that table. In all, the sample holds 200,000 to 250,000 clones, and roughly 89% of those were seen once. The leading ten clones occupy around 2.2% of the sample.

Measured from the cysteine to the phenylalanine, the CDR3 is 14 residues long. The kept DNA is CDR3 alone, 42 bases in frame from the first base. CDR1 and CDR2 are read off the germline V gene as MRHNA and SNTAGT. V has 2 bases trimmed and J has 4 bases trimmed; junction bases matching no gene number 2. A second Seattle source provided samples from volunteer blood donors who had recovered from COVID-19. The collaborating institutions used their own protocols to collect whole blood in K2EDTA tubes. For TCRbeta analysis, collaborator samples were shipped as frozen whole blood, as isolated PBMCs, or as DNA extracted from either sample type. The investigation overall reported the following: Clinical and demographic metadata were provided uncurated, with the amount varying by source and participant.

The source material was peripheral blood. The rearranged chain carries TRBV6-4 and TRBJ2-3; 8 nucleotides in the junction match TRBD2. The TCR was taken from a man in his thirties or forties who had recovered from COVID-19. CDR3 loop: CASSDPGGADTQYF. The nucleotides read TGTGCCAGCAGTGACCCGGGGGGGGCAGATACGCAGTATTTT.